This TCR beta chain originates from a study of T cells in localized non-small cell lung cancer. Germline CDR1 is ENHRY and CDR2 is SYGVKD. Trimming stripped 10 bases from V and 0 bases from J, with 12 bases between. The CDR3 sequence is 13 residues long. Only one count was recorded for this clone. What it recognizes is unknown. Points from the study as a whole: Detection in adjacent lung was observed for a median around 55 of the top 100 tumor clones. Compared with tumor, uninvolved adjacent lung displayed greater T cell clonality, ranking highest overall. Higher blood T cell density tracked longer overall survival. Sequencing, confined to only one tumor region, leaves heterogeneity possible.

TCRdb's table, derived via immunoSEQ multiplex PCR, lists solely in-frame clones and lacks some. There are roughly 48,000 clones in the sample; around 80% occur only once, and approximately 4% lies in the top ten. This sequence joins TRBV10-3 and TRBJ1-2, with D hard to call. The receptor's source is a woman between 35 and 70 years old with stage II lung adenocarcinoma. This sample comprised PBMCs, obtained before any cancer treatment. The CDR3 is CATRDGSNYGYTF. CDR3 DNA sequence: TGTGCCACACGAGACGGTTCTAACTATGGCTACACCTTC.